Described below is a single T cell receptor beta chain sequence and its context. The antigen remains unidentified. Deletions cut 1 base from V and 8 bases from J, with 11 bases between. This CDR3 comprises 13 residues. Germline V lookup: CDR1 MDHEN, CDR2 SYDVKM. Genomic DNA of every subset was divided equally among multiple immunoSEQ plates. Only in-frame clones appear in the TCRdb table, and some are missing; sequencing was by immunoSEQ multiplex PCR. The data hold around 2,000,000 clones, with 85% to 95% observed a single time. This sample was included in a study of shared clonotypes between healthy human individuals. Study-wide context: Each donor's CD4 naive and CD4 memory cells filled three plates apiece, CD8 naive two, and CD8 memory one. Study observations and caveats: Enrolling few donors narrowed the genetic and exposure-history diversity that was represented. A handful of donors showed sharing of about 4.6% of naive CD4 clonotypes.

The rearrangement joins TRBV28 to TRBJ1-2; D remains unclear. The material sequenced was naive CD4+ T cells sorted from blood. Sample subset: CD45RA+ positively selected. This clonotype was obtained from a man in his late teens or twenties in good health. CDR3 nucleotide sequence: TGTGCCAGCAGTTTATCGGGTATGGAAGGCTACACCTTC. Amino acids: CASSLSGMEGYTF.